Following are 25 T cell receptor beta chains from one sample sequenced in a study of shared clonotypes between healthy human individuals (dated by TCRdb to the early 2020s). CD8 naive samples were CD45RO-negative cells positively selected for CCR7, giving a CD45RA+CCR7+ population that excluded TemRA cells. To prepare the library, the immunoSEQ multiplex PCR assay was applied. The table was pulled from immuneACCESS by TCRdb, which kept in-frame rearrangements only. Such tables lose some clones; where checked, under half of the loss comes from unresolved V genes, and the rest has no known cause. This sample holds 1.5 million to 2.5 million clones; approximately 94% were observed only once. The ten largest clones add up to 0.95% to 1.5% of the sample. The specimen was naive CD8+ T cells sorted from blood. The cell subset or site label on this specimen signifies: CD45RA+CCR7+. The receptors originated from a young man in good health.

The CDR3 DNA reads TGTGCCAGTAGTTGGGGAAACAACTATGGCTACACCTTC. It encodes CASSWGNNYGYTF. The V gene is TRBV19, the J gene TRBJ1-2; D ambiguous. This CDR3 region has 13 residues. Trimming stripped 5 bases from V and 2 bases from J, with 9 bases between. Germline CDR1 is LNHDA and CDR2 is SQIVND (reference sequence).

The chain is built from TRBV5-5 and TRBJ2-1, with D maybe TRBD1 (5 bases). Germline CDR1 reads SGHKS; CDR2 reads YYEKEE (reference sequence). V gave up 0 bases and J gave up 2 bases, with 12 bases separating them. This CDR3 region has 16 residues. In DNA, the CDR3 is TGTGCCAGCAGCTTGGCCGCAGACAGCACCTACAATGAGCAGTTCTTC. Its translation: CASSLAADSTYNEQFF.

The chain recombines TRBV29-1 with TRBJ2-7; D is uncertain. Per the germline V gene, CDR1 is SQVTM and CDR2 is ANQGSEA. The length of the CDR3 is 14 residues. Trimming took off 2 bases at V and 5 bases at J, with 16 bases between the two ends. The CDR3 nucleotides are TGCAGCGTTGAAACACTATACAGTTCCCACGAGCAGTACTTC. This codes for CSVETLYSSHEQYF.

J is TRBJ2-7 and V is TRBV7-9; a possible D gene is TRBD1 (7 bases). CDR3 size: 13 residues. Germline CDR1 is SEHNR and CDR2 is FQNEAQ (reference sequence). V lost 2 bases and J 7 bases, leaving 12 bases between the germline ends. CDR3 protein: CASSLTPGGEQYF. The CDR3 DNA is TGTGCCAGCAGCTTAACCCCAGGGGGGGAGCAGTACTTC.

The CDR3 region is CASSFDRGEQYF. The CDR3 DNA reads TGTGCCAGCAGCTTCGACAGGGGCGAGCAGTACTTC. This chain connects TRBV5-4 to TRBJ2-7, with 8 bases that match TRBD1. The germline gives CDR1 SGHNT, CDR2 YYREEE (reference sequence). The length of the CDR3 is 12 residues. V lost 2 bases and J lost 6; bases outside the gene matches: 1.

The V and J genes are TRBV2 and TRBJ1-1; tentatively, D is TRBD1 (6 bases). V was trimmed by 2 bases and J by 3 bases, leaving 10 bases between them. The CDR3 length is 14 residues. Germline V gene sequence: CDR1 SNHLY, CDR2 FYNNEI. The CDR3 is CASSERGEDTEAFF. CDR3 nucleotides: TGTGCCAGCAGTGAAAGGGGGGAGGACACTGAAGCTTTCTTT.

CDR3 sequence reads: CASRMNTEAFF. CDR3 coding DNA: TGTGCCAGCAGGATGAACACTGAAGCTTTCTTT. The V and J genes are TRBV6-1 and TRBJ1-1; unclear D gene. Between the trimmed V and J ends, which lost 6 bases and 0 bases, there was a span of 2 bases. This CDR3 is built from 11 residues. CDR1 MNHNS and CDR2 SASEGT come from the germline V gene.

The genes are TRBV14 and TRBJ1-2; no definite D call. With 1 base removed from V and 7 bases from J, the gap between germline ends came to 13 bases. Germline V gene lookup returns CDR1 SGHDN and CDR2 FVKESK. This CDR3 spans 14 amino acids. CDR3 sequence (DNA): TGTGCCAGCAGCCAAGGGGCAGGCTTTGCTGGCTACACCTTC. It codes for CASSQGAGFAGYTF.

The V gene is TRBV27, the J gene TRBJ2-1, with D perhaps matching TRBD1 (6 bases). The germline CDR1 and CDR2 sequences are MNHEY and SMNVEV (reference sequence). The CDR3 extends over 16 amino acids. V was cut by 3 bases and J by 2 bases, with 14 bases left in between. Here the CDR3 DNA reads TGTGCCAGCAGTTTTACTACAGGGCCCCCCTACAATGAGCAGTTCTTC. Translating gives CASSFTTGPPYNEQFF.

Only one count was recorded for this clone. In nucleotides, the CDR3 is TGTGCCAGCAGCTTGCTAGCGGGGGGTGCCGGGGAGCTGTTTTTT. Protein product: CASSLLAGGAGELFF. The chain combines TRBV13 with TRBJ2-2, with 11 bases aligning to TRBD2. Germline loops: CDR1 PRHDT, CDR2 FYEKMQ (reference sequence). The J segment lost 6 bases and the V segment lost 3 bases, leaving 3 bases of the junction unmatched. CDR3 length: 15 residues.

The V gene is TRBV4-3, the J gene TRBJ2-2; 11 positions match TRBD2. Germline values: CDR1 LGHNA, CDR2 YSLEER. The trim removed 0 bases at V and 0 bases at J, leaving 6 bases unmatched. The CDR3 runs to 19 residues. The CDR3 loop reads CASSQERLAGWPNTGELFF. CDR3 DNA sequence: TGCGCCAGCAGCCAAGAAAGACTAGCGGGATGGCCGAACACCGGGGAGCTGTTTTTT.

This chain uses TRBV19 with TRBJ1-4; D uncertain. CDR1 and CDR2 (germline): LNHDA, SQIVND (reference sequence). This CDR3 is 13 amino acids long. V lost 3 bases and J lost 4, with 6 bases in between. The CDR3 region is CASSMVLNEKLFF. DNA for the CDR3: TGTGCCAGTAGTATGGTCCTTAATGAAAAACTGTTTTTT.

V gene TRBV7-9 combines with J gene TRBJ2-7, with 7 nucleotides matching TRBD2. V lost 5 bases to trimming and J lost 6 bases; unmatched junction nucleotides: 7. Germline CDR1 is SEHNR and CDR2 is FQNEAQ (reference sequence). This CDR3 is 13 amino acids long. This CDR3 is CASSPAGVGEQYF. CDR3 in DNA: TGTGCCAGCAGCCCCGCGGGAGTCGGCGAGCAGTACTTC.

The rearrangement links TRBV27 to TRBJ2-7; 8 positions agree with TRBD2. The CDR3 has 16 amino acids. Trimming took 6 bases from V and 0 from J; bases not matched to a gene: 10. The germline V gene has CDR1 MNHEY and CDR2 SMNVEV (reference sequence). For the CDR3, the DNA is TGTGCCAGCAGGGAACTAGCGGTGACTAGCTCCTACGAGCAGTACTTC. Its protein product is CASRELAVTSSYEQYF.

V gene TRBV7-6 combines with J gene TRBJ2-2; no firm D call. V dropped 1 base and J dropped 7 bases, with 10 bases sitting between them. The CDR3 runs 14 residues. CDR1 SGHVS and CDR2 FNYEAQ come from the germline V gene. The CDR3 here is CASSLVGPSGELFF. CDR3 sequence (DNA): TGTGCCAGCAGCTTAGTGGGCCCTAGCGGGGAGCTGTTTTTT. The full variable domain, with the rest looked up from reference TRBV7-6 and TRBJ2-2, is GAGVSQSPRYKVTKRGQDVALRCDPISGHVSLYWYRQALGQGPEFLTYFNYEAQQDKSGLPNDRFSAERPEGSISTLTIQRTEQRDSAMYRCASSLVGPSGELFFGEGSRLTVL.

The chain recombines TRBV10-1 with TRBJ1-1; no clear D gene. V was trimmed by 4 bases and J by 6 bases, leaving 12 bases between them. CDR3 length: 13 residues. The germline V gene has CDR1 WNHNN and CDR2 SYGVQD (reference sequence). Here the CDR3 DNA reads TGCGCCAGCAGTGCGGCAGTCGGTGCTGAAGCTTTCTTT. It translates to CASSAAVGAEAFF.

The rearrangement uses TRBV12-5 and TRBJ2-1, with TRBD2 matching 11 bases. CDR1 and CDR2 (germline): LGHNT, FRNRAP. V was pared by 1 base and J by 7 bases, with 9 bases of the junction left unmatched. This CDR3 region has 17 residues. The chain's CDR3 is CASGLGIAGGPGNEQFF. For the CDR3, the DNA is TGTGCTAGTGGTTTGGGCATAGCGGGAGGGCCAGGAAATGAGCAGTTCTTC.

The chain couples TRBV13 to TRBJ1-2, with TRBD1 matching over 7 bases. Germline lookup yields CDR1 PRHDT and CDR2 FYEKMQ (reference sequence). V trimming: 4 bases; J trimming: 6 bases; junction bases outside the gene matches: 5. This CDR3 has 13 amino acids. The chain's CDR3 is CASSSQGIDGYTF. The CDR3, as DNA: TGTGCCAGCAGCTCACAGGGGATTGATGGCTACACCTTC.

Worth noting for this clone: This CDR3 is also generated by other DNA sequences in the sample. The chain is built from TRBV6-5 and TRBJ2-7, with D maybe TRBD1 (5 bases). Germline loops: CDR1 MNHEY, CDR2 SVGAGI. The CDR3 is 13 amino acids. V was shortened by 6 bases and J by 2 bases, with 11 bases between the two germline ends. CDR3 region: CASSWGQAYEQYF. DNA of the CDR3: TGTGCCAGCAGCTGGGGCCAGGCCTACGAGCAGTACTTC.

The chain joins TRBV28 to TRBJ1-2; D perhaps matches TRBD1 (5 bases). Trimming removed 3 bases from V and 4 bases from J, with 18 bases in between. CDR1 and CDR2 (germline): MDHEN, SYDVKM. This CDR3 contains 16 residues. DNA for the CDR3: TGTGCCAGCAGTTTTCAAGGGGCAGCGGCGTTCTATGGCTACACCTTC. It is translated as CASSFQGAAAFYGYTF.

The DNA of the CDR3 is TGTGCCAGCAGCTCTATTGGACAGGGTCATCAGCCCCAGCATTTT. Translation: CASSSIGQGHQPQHF. The chain has TRBV6-5 and TRBJ1-5; 8 nucleotides agree with TRBD1. This CDR3 spans 15 amino acids. CDR1 is MNHEY, CDR2 SVGAGI, per germline. V shed 6 bases and J 5 bases; nucleotides not matched to a gene: 9.

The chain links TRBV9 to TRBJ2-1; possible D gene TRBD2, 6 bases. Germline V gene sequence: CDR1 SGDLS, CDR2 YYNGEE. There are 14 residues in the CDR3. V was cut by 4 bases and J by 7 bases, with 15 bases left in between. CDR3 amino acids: CASSPRTAGNEQFF. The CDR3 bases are TGTGCCAGCAGCCCCCGGACGGCGGGGAATGAGCAGTTCTTC. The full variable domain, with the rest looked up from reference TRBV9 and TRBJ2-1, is DSGVTQTPKHLITATGQRVTLRCSPRSGDLSVYWYQQSLDQGLQFLIQYYNGEERAKGNILERFSAQQFPDLHSELNLSSLELGDSALYFCASSPRTAGNEQFFGPGTRLTVL.

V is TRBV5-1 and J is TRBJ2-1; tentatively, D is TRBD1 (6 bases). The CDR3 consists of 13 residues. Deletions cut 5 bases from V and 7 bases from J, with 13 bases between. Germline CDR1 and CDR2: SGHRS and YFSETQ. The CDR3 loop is CASSYTGWNEQFF. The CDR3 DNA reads TGCGCCAGCAGTTATACAGGGTGGAATGAGCAGTTCTTC.

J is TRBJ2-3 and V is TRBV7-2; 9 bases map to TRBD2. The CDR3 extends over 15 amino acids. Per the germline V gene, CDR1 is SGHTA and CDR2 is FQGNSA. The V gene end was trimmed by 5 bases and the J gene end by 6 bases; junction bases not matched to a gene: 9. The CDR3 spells CASSPTSGSSDTQYF. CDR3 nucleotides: TGTGCCAGCAGCCCAACTAGCGGGTCATCCGATACGCAGTATTTT.

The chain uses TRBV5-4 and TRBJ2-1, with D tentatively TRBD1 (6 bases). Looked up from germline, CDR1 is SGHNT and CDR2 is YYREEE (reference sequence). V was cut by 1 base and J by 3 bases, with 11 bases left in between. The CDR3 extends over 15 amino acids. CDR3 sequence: CASSLRAGDYNEQFF. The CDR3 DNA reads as TGTGCCAGCAGCTTGAGAGCAGGGGACTACAATGAGCAGTTCTTC.